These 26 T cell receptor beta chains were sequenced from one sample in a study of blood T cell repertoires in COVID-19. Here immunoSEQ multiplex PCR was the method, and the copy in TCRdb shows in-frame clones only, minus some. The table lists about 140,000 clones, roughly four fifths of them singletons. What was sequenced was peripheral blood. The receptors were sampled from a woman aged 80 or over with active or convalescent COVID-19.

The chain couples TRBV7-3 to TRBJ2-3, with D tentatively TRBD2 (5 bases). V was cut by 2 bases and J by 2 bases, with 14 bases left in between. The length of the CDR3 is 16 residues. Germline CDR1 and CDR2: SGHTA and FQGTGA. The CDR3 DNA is TGTGCCAGCAGCTTACAGTCCAGCGGAAACACAGATACGCAGTATTTT. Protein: CASSLQSSGNTDTQYF.

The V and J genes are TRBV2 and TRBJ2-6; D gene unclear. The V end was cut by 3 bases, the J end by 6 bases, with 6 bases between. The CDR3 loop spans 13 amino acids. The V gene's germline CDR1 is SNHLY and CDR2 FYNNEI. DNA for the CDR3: TGTGCCAGCAGTGACTTACTGGCCAACGTCCTGACTTTC. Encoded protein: CASSDLLANVLTF.

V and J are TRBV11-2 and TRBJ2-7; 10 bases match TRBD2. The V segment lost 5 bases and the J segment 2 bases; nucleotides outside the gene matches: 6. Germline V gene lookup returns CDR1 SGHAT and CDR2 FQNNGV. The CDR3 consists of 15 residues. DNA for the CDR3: TGTGCCAGCAGCCCGATAGCGGGGGGTCCCTACGAGCAGTACTTC. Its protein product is CASSPIAGGPYEQYF.

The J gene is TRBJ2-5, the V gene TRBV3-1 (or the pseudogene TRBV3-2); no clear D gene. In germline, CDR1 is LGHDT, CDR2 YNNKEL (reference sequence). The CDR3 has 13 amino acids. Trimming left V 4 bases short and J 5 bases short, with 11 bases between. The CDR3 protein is CASSPNWPETQYF. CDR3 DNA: TGTGCCAGCAGCCCCAATTGGCCGGAGACCCAGTACTTC.

CDR3 coding DNA: TGTGCCAGCACCCCCCGGGACAGGGGTCAGCCCCAGCATTTT. Protein sequence: CASTPRDRGQPQHF. This chain links TRBV21-1 with TRBJ1-5; the table's D call of TRBD1 was not tested on the DNA. TRBV21-1 is a pseudogene locus. This CDR3 spans 14 amino acids.

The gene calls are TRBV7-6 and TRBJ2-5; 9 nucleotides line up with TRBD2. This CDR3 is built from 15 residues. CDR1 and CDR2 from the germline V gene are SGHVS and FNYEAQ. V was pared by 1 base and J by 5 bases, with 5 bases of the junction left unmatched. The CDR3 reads CASSLGGSGSETQYF. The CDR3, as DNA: TGTGCCAGCAGCTTAGGCGGTAGCGGGAGCGAGACCCAGTACTTC.

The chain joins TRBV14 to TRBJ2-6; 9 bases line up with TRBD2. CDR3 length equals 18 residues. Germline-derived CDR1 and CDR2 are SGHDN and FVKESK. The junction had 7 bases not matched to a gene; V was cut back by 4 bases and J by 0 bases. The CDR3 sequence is CASSRPSGASSGANVLTF. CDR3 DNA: TGTGCCAGCAGCCGACCTAGCGGGGCGAGCTCTGGGGCCAACGTCCTGACTTTC.

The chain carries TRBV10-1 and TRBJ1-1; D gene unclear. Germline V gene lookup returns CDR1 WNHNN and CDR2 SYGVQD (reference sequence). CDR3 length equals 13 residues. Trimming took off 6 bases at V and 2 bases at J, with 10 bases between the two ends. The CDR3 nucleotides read TGCGCCAGCAGGGCGACATTAAACACTGAAGCTTTCTTT. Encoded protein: CASRATLNTEAFF.

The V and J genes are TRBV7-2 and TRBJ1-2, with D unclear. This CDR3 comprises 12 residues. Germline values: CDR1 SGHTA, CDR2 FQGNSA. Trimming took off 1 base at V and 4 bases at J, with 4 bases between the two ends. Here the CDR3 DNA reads TGTGCCAGCAGCTTAGACACCTATGGCTACACCTTC. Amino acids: CASSLDTYGYTF.

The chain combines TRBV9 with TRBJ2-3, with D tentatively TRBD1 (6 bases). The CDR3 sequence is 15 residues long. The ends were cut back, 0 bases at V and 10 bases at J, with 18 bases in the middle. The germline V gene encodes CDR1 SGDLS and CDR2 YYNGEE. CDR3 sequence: CASSVAMGGQYPQYF. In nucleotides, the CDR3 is TGTGCCAGCAGCGTAGCCATGGGTGGACAGTATCCGCAGTATTTT.

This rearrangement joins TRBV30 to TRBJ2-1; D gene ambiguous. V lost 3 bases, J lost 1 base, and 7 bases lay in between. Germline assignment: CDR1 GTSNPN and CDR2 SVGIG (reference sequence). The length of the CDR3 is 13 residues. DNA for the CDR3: TGTGCCTGGAGAATCAGGTCCTACAATGAGCAGTTCTTC. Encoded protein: CAWRIRSYNEQFF. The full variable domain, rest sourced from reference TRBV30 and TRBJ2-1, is SQTIHQWPATLVQPVGSPLSLECTVEGTSNPNLYWYRQAAGRGLQLLFYSVGIGQISSEVPQNLSASRPQDRQFILSSKKLLLSDSGFYLCAWRIRSYNEQFFGPGTRLTVL.

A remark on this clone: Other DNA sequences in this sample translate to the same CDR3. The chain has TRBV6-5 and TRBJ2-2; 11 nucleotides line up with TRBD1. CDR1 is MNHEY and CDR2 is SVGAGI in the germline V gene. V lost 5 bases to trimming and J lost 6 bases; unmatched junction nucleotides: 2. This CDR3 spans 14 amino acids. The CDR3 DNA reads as TGTGCCAGCAGTAGGGACAGGGGGGCCGGGGAGCTGTTTTTT. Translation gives CASSRDRGAGELFF.

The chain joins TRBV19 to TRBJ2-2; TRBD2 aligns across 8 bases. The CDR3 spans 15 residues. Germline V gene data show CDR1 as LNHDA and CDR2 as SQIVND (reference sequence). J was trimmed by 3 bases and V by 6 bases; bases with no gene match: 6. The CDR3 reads CASRGAGVDTGELFF. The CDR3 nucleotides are TGTGCCAGTAGAGGAGCGGGGGTGGACACCGGGGAGCTGTTTTTT.

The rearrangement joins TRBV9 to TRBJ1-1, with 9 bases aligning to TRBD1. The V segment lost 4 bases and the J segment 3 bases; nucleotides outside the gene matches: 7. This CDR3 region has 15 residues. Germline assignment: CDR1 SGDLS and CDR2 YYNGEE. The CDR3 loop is CASSSHTGGHTEAFF. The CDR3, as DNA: TGTGCCAGCAGCAGCCATACAGGGGGCCACACTGAAGCTTTCTTT.

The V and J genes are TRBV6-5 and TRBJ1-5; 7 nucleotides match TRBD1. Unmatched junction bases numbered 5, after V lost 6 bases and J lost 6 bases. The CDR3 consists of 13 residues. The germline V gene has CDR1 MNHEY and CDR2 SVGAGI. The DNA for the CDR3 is TGTGCCAGCAGCATGACAGGGAGTCAGCCCCAGCATTTT. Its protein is CASSMTGSQPQHF.

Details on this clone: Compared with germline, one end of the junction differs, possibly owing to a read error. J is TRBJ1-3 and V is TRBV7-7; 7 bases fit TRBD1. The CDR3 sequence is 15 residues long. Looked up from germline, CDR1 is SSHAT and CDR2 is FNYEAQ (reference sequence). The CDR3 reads CASSLAQGLGNTIYF. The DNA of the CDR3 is TGTGCTAGCAGCTTAGCACAGGGGTTGGGAAACACCATATATTTT.

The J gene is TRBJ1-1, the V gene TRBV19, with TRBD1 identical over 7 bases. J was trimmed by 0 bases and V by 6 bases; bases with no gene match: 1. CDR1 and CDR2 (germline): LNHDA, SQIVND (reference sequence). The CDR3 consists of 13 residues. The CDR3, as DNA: TGTGCCAGTAGGGACAGGTTGAACACTGAAGCTTTCTTT. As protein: CASRDRLNTEAFF.

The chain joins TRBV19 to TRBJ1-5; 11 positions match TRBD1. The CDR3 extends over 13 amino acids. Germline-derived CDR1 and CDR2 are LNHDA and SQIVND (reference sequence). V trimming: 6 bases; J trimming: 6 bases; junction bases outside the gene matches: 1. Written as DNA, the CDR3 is TGTGCCAGTAGAGGGACAGGGGGTCAGCCCCAGCATTTT. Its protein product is CASRGTGGQPQHF. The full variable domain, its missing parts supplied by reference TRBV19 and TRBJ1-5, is DGGITQSPKYLFRKEGQNVTLSCEQNLNHDAMYWYRQDPGQGLRLIYYSQIVNDFQKGDIAEGYSVSREKKESFPLTVTSAQKNPTAFYLCASRGTGGQPQHFGDGTRLSIL.

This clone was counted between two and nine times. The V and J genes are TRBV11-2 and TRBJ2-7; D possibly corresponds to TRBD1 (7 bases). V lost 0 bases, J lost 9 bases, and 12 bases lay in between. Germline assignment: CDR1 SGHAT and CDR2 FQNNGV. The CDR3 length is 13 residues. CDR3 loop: CASSLDGGTAQYF. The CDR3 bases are TGTGCCAGCAGCTTAGATGGGGGGACAGCGCAGTACTTC. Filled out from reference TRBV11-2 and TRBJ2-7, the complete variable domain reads EAGVAQSPRYKIIEKRQSVAFWCNPISGHATLYWYQQILGQGPKLLIQFQNNGVVDDSQLPKDRFSAERLKGVDSTLKIQPAKLEDSAVYLCASSLDGGTAQYFGPGTRLTVT.

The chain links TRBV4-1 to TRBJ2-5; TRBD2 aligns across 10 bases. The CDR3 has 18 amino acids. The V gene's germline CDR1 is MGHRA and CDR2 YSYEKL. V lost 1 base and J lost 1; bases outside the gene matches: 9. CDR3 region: CASSQVIQVAGGQETQYF. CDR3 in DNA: TGCGCCAGCAGCCAAGTAATCCAGGTAGCGGGGGGCCAAGAGACCCAGTACTTC.

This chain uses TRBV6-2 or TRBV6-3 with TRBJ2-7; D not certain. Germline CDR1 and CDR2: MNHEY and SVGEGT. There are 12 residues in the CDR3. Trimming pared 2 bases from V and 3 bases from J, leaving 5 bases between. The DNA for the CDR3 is TGTGCCAGCAGTTACGAGCGCTACGAGCAGTACTTC. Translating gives CASSYERYEQYF.

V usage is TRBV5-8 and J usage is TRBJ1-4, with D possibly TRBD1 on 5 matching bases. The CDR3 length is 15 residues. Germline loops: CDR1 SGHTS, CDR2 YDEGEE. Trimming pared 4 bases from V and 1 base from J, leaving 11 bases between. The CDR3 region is CASSRGSRTNEKLFF. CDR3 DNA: TGTGCCAGCAGCCGGGGGAGTCGAACTAATGAAAAACTGTTTTTT.

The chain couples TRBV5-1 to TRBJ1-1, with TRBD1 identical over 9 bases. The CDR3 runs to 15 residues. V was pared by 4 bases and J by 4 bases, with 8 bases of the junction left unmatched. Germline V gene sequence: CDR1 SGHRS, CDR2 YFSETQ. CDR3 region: CASSLTGGAPTEAFF. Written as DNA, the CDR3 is TGCGCCAGCAGCCTCACAGGGGGCGCCCCCACTGAAGCTTTCTTT.

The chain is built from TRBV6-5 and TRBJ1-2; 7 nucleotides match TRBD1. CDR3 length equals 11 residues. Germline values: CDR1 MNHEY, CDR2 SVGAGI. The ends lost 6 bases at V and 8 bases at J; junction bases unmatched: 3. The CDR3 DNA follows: TGTGCCAGCAGACAGGGGTGGGGCTACACCTTC. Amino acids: CASRQGWGYTF.

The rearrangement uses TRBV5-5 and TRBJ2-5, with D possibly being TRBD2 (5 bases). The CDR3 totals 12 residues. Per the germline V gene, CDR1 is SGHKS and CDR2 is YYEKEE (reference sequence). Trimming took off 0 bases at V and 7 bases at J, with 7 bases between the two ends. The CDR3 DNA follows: TGTGCCAGCAGCTTGGTTGAGGGGACCCAGTACTTC. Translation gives CASSLVEGTQYF. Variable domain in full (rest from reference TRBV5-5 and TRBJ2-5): DAGVTQSPTHLIKTRGQQVTLRCSPISGHKSVSWYQQVLGQGPQFIFQYYEKEERGRGNFPDRFSARQFPNYSSELNVNALLLGDSALYLCASSLVEGTQYFGPGTRLLVL.

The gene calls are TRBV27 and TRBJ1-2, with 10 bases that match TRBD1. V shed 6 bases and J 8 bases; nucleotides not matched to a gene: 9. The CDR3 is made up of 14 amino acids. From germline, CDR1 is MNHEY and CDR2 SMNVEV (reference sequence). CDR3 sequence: CASSSRDRGWGYTF. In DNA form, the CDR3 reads TGTGCCAGCAGCAGCCGGGACAGGGGTTGGGGCTACACCTTC.